A selection of T cell receptor beta chains follows, all from one sample in a study of blood T cell repertoires in COVID-19. Sequenced by immunoSEQ multiplex PCR; TCRdb stores in-frame clones only, minus some. The profile shows 90,000 or so clones, 79% of them singletons. The sequencing sample was made of peripheral blood. The receptors come from a human donor in a cohort sampled during active COVID-19. CDR3s include the opening cysteine and the closing phenylalanine or tryptophan. The D gene is left open where the match is weak. Expanded clones are given a class, and other clones once, few, many or no size at all.

>TRBJ2-5|NA|NA|TRBV5-1
TGCGCCAGCAGCTCCCAGCGGGTTTCCCAAGAGACCCAGTACTTC
CASSSQRVSQETQYF
>TRBJ1-2|NA|NA|TRBV5-1
TGCGCCAGCAGCTCCCCGGGAGGAAACTATGGCTACACCTTC
CASSSPGGNYGYTF
>TRBJ1-6|TRBD1|NA|TRBV5-4
TGTGCCAGCAGCTCGGGACAGGGAGTTTCACCCCTCCACTTT
CASSSGQGVSPLHF
>TRBJ1-1|TRBD1|NA|TRBV28
TGTGCCAGCAGTTTTTCGACAGGGGACACTGAAGCTTTCTTT
CASSFSTGDTEAFF
>TRBJ2-5|NA|NA|TRBV5-4
TGTGCCAGCAGCCCCTCCCCCCGGGGCCAAGAGACCCAGTACTTC
CASSPSPRGQETQYF
>TRBJ2-5|TRBD1|NA|TRBV29-1
TGCAGCGTTGTCGATCGAGGGGGCGGTGAGACCCAGTACTTC
CSVVDRGGGETQYF
>TRBJ1-1|NA|NA|TRBV6-5
TGTGCCAGCAACCTACAGGGGAACACTGAAGCTTTCTTT
CASNLQGNTEAFF
>TRBJ2-5|TRBD2|NA|TRBV19
TGTGCCAGTAGACCTCTAGCGGGAGAGTTAGAGACCCAGTACTTC
CASRPLAGELETQYF
>TRBJ1-1|NA|NA|TRBV6-5
TGTGCCAGCCGGGTACAGGGAAACACTGAAGCTTTCTTT
CASRVQGNTEAFF
>TRBJ2-1|TRBD2|NA|TRBV18
TGTGCCAGCTCACCAACTAGCGGGAGAGATGAGCAGTTCTTC
CASSPTSGRDEQFF
>TRBJ2-2|NA|NA|TRBV27
TGTGCCAGCAGCGTTACAGGGTTCGTTACCGGGGAGCTGTTTTTT
CASSVTGFVTGELFF
>TRBJ2-7|NA|NA|TRBV19
TGTGCCAGTGGTATAGGCGGGACCTACTCCTACGAGCAGTACTTC
CASGIGGTYSYEQYF
>TRBJ1-4|NA|NA|TRBV28
TGTGCCAGCTACGGGGGACCAACTAATGAAAAACTGTTTTTT
CASYGGPTNEKLFF
>TRBJ1-2|NA|NA|TRBV18
TGTGCCAGCTCACCAAAAGCGGGGGGGCAAGGAGCTAACTATGGCTACACCTTC
CASSPKAGGQGANYGYTF
>TRBJ2-7|TRBD2|NA|TRBV2
TGTGCCAGCAGTGATACCGGGACTAGGGGGGCCTACGAGCAGTACTTC
CASSDTGTRGAYEQYF
>TRBJ1-2|NA|NA|TRBV19
TGTGCCAGTAGTATAGATGCGGGATCGGCCGGCTACACCTTC
CASSIDAGSAGYTF
>TRBJ2-5|TRBD1|NA|TRBV4-1
TGCGCGAGCACGACAGGGACAGGTGGGACCTCTGGGGAGACCCAGTACTTC
CASTTGTGGTSGETQYF
>TRBJ2-7|NA|NA|TRBV2
TGTGCCAGCAGTGGGGGCAGAAACTACGAGCAGTACTTC
CASSGGRNYEQYF
>TRBJ1-2|NA|NA|TRBV29-1
TGCAGCGTCTCACAGGGAGATAACTATGGCTACACCTTC
CSVSQGDNYGYTF
>TRBJ2-3|TRBD1|NA|TRBV7-3
TGTGCCAGCAGCCCGACAGGGGTTGGAGATACGCAGTATTTT
CASSPTGVGDTQYF
>TRBJ1-2|NA|NA|TRBV6-5
TGTGCCAGCAGCGACGGGACATCGGTAGATGGCTACACCTTC
CASSDGTSVDGYTF
>TRBJ2-1|NA|few|TRBV6-5
TGTGCCAGCAGACTACTCCTGAGCTCCTACAATGAGCAGTTCTTC
CASRLLLSSYNEQFF
>TRBJ1-4|NA|NA|TRBV18
TGTGCCAGCTCACCCTCGGGTCTAGGTGAAAAACTGTTTTTT
CASSPSGLGEKLFF
>TRBJ1-2|TRBD1|NA|TRBV7-9
TGTGCCAGCAGCTTAGCGGGACAGGGGGGTGAAGGCTACACCTTC
CASSLAGQGGEGYTF
>TRBJ2-3|TRBD2|NA|TRBV7-9
TGTGCCAGCAGCTTATACTGGCGGGAGAGAACAGATACGCAGTATTTT
CASSLYWRERTDTQYF
>TRBJ1-5|TRBD1|once|TRBV7-2
TGTGCCAGCAGCCTCGGACAGGCTAGCAATCAGCCCCAGCATTTT
CASSLGQASNQPQHF
>TRBJ1-5|NA|NA|TRBV28
TGTGCCAGCAGTTTAGGAGGAGGGGGCAATCAGCCCCAGCATTTT
CASSLGGGGNQPQHF
>TRBJ2-3|TRBD2|NA|TRBV5-4
TGTGCCAGCAGCCGGACTAGCGGGAGGTCAGATACGCAGTATTTT
CASSRTSGRSDTQYF
>TRBJ2-3|NA|NA|TRBV3-1/TRBV3-2
TGTGCCAGCAGCCAAGATCAGGGGGGCGGTAGCACAGATACGCAGTATTTT
CASSQDQGGGSTDTQYF
>TRBJ2-1|NA|NA|TRBV3-1/TRBV3-2
TGTGCCAGCAGCCAAGGGCCCCAGGGTGGCAATGAGCAGTTCTTC
CASSQGPQGGNEQFF
>TRBJ1-2|NA|few|TRBV7-2
TGTGCCAGCAGCATCTCCGTGGGCTACACCTTC
CASSISVGYTF
>TRBJ1-5|NA|NA|TRBV6-5
TGTGCCAGCAGCCTACAGGCTCGGCAGCCCCAGCATTTT
CASSLQARQPQHF
>TRBJ2-1|NA|NA|TRBV4-3
TGCGCCAGCAGCCAAGACGCGACAACCGATGAGCAGTTCTTC
CASSQDATTDEQFF
>TRBJ1-2|NA|NA|TRBV19
TGTGCCAGTAGCAGAACACAGGGCTCTAACTATGGCTACACCTTC
CASSRTQGSNYGYTF
>TRBJ2-3|TRBD2|NA|TRBV10-1
TGCGCCAGCAGTGGCTCCACTAGCGGCGGCACAGATACGCAGTATTTT
CASSGSTSGGTDTQYF
>TRBJ2-5|NA|NA|TRBV5-1
TGCGCCAGCAGCCCCGTAATCCAAGAGACCCAGTACTTC
CASSPVIQETQYF
>TRBJ2-3|NA|NA|TRBV5-1
TGCGCCAGCAGCTTGGAAGGAGGGCAGTCAGCAGATACGCAGTATTTT
CASSLEGGQSADTQYF
>TRBJ1-2|TRBD1|NA|TRBV2
TGTGCCAGCAGTGAGGGTGAGGGACAGTTATATGGCTACACCTTC
CASSEGEGQLYGYTF
>TRBJ1-1|NA|NA|TRBV5-1
TGCGCCAGCAGCTTCGAAGGACAGCTGAACACTGAAGCTTTCTTT
CASSFEGQLNTEAFF
>TRBJ2-7|TRBD2|NA|TRBV28
TGTGCCAGCAGCCCAGGCCGCGGGGGGCGCGCCCACGAGCAGTACTTC
CASSPGRGGRAHEQYF
>TRBJ1-1|NA|NA|TRBV18
TGTGCCAGCTCACTTAGGGGTATGAACACTGAAGCTTTCTTT
CASSLRGMNTEAFF
>TRBJ1-1|TRBD1|NA|TRBV6-5
TGTGCCAGCAGGGGGACAGGGCTCGGCACTGAAGCTTTCTTT
CASRGTGLGTEAFF
>TRBJ2-1|TRBD2|NA|TRBV6-2/TRBV6-3
TGTGCCAGCAGTTCCACCCTAGCGGGAGGATGGAATGAGCAGTTCTTC
CASSSTLAGGWNEQFF
>TRBJ2-1|TRBD2|NA|TRBV5-1
TGCGCCAGCAGCTTGGGCGGGAGCTCCTACAATGAGCAGTTCTTC
CASSLGGSSYNEQFF
>TRBJ2-1|NA|NA|TRBV5-4
TGTGCCAGCAGCTTGGATCGGTTACTAAACGAGTTCTTC
CASSLDRLLNEFF
>TRBJ1-3|NA|NA|TRBV5-6
TGTGCCAGCAGCTCCCGTTATGGAAACACCATATATTTT
CASSSRYGNTIYF
>TRBJ2-7|NA|NA|TRBV7-8
TGTGCCAGCAGCTTAGTTCAGCGGAACTACGAGCAGTACTTC
CASSLVQRNYEQYF
>TRBJ1-2|TRBD1|once|TRBV5-4
TGTGCCAGCAGCGACAGGGACTATGGCTACACCTTC
CASSDRDYGYTF
>TRBJ1-1|NA|NA|TRBV10-3
TGTGCCATCAGCTCGACGGGGATGAACACTGAAGCTTTCTTT
CAISSTGMNTEAFF
>TRBJ1-1|TRBD1|NA|TRBV2
TGTGCCAGCAGTCGGGAACAGGGGGGCACTGAAGCTTTCTTT
CASSREQGGTEAFF
>TRBJ1-1|NA|NA|TRBV5-1
TGCGCCAGCAGCCTGGGGACACAAGATGAAGCTTTCTTT
CASSLGTQDEAFF
>TRBJ2-3|TRBD2|NA|TRBV30
TGTGCCTGGAGTGGGACTAGCGGGAGGGCCATTAGCCCAGATACGCAGTATTTT
CAWSGTSGRAISPDTQYF
>TRBJ1-2|TRBD1|few|TRBV5-1
TGCGCCAGCTCTCCGACGCCCGGGACAGATTTATCTTATGGCTACACCTTC
CASSPTPGTDLSYGYTF
>TRBJ2-1|NA|NA|TRBV11-1
TGTGCCAGCAGCTTAGCGCTGTGGCAGGGGAATGAGCAGTTCTTC
CASSLALWQGNEQFF